This T cell receptor beta chain stems from a study of shared clonotypes between healthy human individuals (dated by TCRdb to about 2020). About the investigation overall: A couple of women and a few men aged 18 to 49 years were included in the cohort. To increase sequencing depth and limit assay-specific biases, different laboratories used diverse techniques to prepare libraries and sequence TCR repertoires. To estimate repertoire size and how much clonotypes are shared between individuals, the study performed deep sequencing of blood TCR repertoires from five healthy adults. For each donor, three plates each were used for CD4 naive and CD4 memory, two plates were used for CD8 naive, and one plate was used for CD8 memory. Each donor's leukapheresis produced roughly between roughly 0.9 and 9 billion PBMCs. General findings and caveats noted by the study authors: Incomplete sequencing was indicated by rarefaction of sorted-subset datasets, despite the large sequencing depth. Because the study included a small number of donors, the genetic and exposure-history diversity represented was limited. Pairwise subsampling indicated that sequencing depth was expected to affect the degree of clonotype sharing among donors. Across a handful of donors, roughly 5% of naive CD4, roughly 3.5% of naive CD8, under 2.5% of memory CD4, and 0.4% of memory CD8 clonotypes were shared. Sampling was restricted to blood, and TCR repertoires in tissues likely differ from the TCR repertoires found in blood. Larger estimated clonotype richness was generally found for naive subsets than for memory subsets. Clonotypes shared by all four sorted-subset donors showed higher generation probabilities than non-shared clonotypes.

The donors were healthy, HIV-negative adults with no recently reported acute infections or vaccinations. Every donor was a Caucasian adult living in Nashville, Tennessee, USA. Magnetic negative selection was used to enrich CD4+ T cells, after which naive cells were positively selected on CD45RA and the negative fraction became the memory subset. Blood was obtained by leukapheresis, after which PBMCs were separated by Ficoll-Histopaque density gradient centrifugation and cryopreserved in liquid nitrogen vapor phase. Analytical flow cytometry was used to check the purity and quantity of every magnetically sorted T cell population. From each sorted fraction, genomic DNA was isolated and quantified by UV absorbance on a Nanodrop 2000c. TCR CDR3 regions were amplified from genomic DNA by multiplex PCR using the deep immunoSEQ assay. For each cell subset, the extracted genomic DNA was distributed evenly across all wells of several immunoSEQ 96-well plates, and each plate served as one replicate. For sorted subsets, 200 ng of genomic DNA, equivalent to roughly 33,000 T cell genomes, went into each replicate PCR. Purified libraries were measured with a Qubit 3.0 fluorometer, size-checked on a Bioanalyzer 2100, and measured again with the KAPA Library Quantification kit. A separate single-read 150-cycle Illumina NextSeq 550 flow cell was used to sequence each immunoSEQ 96-well plate. In the original analysis: Because the immunoSEQ output included only junctional sequences and no quality scores, the filtering could not be the same as the filtering used for full-length reads. To assign V/J genes and CDR3, sequences were annotated against IMGT germline references using PyIR, a Python wrapper for IgBLAST v1.9. Any read was removed if the V/J assignment was weak (E-value above 1e-6), the CDR3 was missing, or the read contained stop codons, out-of-frame junctions, or ambiguous translated residues. V3J clonotypes were defined as sequences sharing an identical inferred V gene, J gene, and CDR3 amino acid sequence. The percentage overlap between two repertoires was calculated by dividing the number of shared unique clonotypes by the size of the smaller repertoire. Repertoire richness was assessed with RTK rarefaction, the Chao1 estimator, and Recon v2.1 estimates of unobserved clonotypes. Generation probabilities for all TCRbeta clonotypes obtained by the gDNA method from a few donors were computed using OLGA. TCRdb took this table from immuneACCESS and kept in-frame rearrangements with V and J called. Such tables lack part of the clones; where checked against another copy, unresolved V genes explain under half of the gap, and the rest is unexplained. The DNA gave D and trimming, while V, J and clone size come from that table. Recorded for this sample are over 850,000 clones; 78% of them occurred a single time. The ten largest clones capture 0.55% to 0.7% of the sample.

V drops 5 bases and J drops 3 bases, leaving 10 bases in between. From the germline V gene, CDR1 is SGHTA and CDR2 is FQGNSA. From cysteine to phenylalanine, the CDR3 is 13 amino acids long. The DNA shown is the 39-base CDR3, in frame from base 1. This clone turned up a few times. It lacks a known antigen. Base qualities were left out, and no much larger clone turns up one base away. The sample consisted of memory CD4+ T cells from PBMCs. The sample's cell subset or site label, in plain terms: CD45RA-negative fraction. The chain is assembled from TRBV7-2 and TRBJ1-1, with no D gene named confidently. The origin of this receptor is a man aged 18 to 30 in good health. Some clones in this sample may be carry-over from other donors' samples. The CDR3 protein sequence reads: CASSPGVHTEAFF. The DNA sequence is TGTGCCAGCAGCCCCGGTGTACACACTGAAGCTTTCTTT.